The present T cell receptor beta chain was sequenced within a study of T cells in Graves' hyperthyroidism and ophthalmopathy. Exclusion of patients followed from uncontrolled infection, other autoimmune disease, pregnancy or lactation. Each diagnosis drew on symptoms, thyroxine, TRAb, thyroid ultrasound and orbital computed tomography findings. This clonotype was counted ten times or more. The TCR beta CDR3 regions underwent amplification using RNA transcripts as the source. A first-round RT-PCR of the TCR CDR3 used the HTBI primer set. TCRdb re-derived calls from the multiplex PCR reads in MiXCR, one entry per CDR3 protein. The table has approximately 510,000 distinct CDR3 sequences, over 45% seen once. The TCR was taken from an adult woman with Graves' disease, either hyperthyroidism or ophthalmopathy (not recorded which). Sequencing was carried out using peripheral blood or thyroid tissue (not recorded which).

The CDR3 sequence is CSAEAWTEAFF. CDR3 in DNA: TGCAGCGCGGAAGCGTGGACTGAAGCTTTCTTT. The chain recombines TRBV29-1 with TRBJ1-1; D gene unclear. The V end was cut by 7 bases, the J end by 5 bases, with 11 bases between. CDR1 is SQVTM, CDR2 ANQGSEA, per germline. The CDR3 consists of 11 residues. Full variable domain (outside the CDR3, taken from reference TRBV29-1 and TRBJ1-1): SAVISQKPSRDICQRGTSLTIQCQVDSQVTMMFWYRQQPGQSLTLIATANQGSEATYESGFVIDKFPISRPNLTFSTLTVSNMSPEDSSIYLCSAEAWTEAFFGQGTRLTVV.